The entry that follows covers one T cell receptor beta chain sequence. Assay: immunoSEQ multiplex PCR; the TCRdb copy retains only in-frame clones and omits some. The table lists a few hundred thousand clones, about 90% of them singletons. Enrolment of Seattle patients took place during active infection, and they were followed longitudinally. The sample is drawn from a study of blood T cell repertoires in COVID-19. In the study overall: Both acute and convalescent COVID-19 samples were obtained from the United States, Italy and Spain. In each case, the material was cDNA or gDNA derived from T cells, B-cell-depleted T cells, or PBMCs.

This CDR3 has 13 residues. V lost 1 base, J lost 7 bases, and 11 bases lay in between. Germline lookup yields CDR1 MDHEN and CDR2 SYDVKM. This TCR was sampled from a woman between 25 and 40 years old with COVID-19, enrolled during active disease. The sequencing sample was made of peripheral blood. V gene TRBV28 combines with J gene TRBJ2-7, with D hard to call. CDR3 sequence: CASSLSLPLEQYF. CDR3 DNA: TGTGCCAGCAGTTTATCCCTCCCTTTGGAGCAGTACTTC.